Below are 11 T cell receptor beta chains sequenced from a single sample in a study of cytomegalovirus exposure and HLA in healthy donors. Researchers ran the PCR with 60 Vbeta and 13 Jbeta primers. Measured with immunoSEQ multiplex PCR; TCRdb has only the in-frame clones, and not every one. In the table there are about 190,000 clones, around 82% of which are singletons. Sequencing input: PBMCs. The receptors come from a woman in her twenties or thirties in good health and CMV-seropositive.

CDR3 bases: TGTGCCAGCAGCGAGGCAGGGGGGTACACTGAAGCTTTCTTT. Translating gives CASSEAGGYTEAFF. The gene calls are TRBV7-8 and TRBJ1-1, with TRBD1 matching 7 bases. The trim removed 5 bases at V and 3 bases at J, leaving 6 bases unmatched. The CDR3 totals 14 residues. Germline V gene sequence: CDR1 SGHVS, CDR2 FQNEAQ.

This clone was counted a single time. The CDR3 DNA reads as TGTGCCAGCAGCCAAGTCCGCGGGGCCACTGAAGCTTTCTTT. It specifies CASSQVRGATEAFF. The rearrangement joins TRBV14 to TRBJ1-1; the D gene is possibly TRBD1 (5 bases). This CDR3 region has 14 residues. The germline gives CDR1 SGHDN, CDR2 FVKESK. Trimming pared 1 base from V and 4 bases from J, leaving 10 bases between.

This clone was counted a few times. Here the CDR3 DNA reads TGTGCCAGCAGCTTAGGTCCCTCGGGACAGGATTCACCCCTCCACTTT. Translation gives CASSLGPSGQDSPLHF. The V call is TRBV7-9, the J call TRBJ1-6; 8 bases are shared with TRBD1. V trimming: 1 base; J trimming: 8 bases; junction bases outside the gene matches: 7. The CDR3 contains 16 residues. Germline loops: CDR1 SEHNR, CDR2 FQNEAQ (reference sequence). Drawing the rest from reference TRBV7-9 and TRBJ1-6, the complete variable domain is DTGVSQNPRHKITKRGQNVTFRCDPISEHNRLYWYRQTLGQGPEFLTYFQNEAQLEKSRLLSDRFSAERPKGSFSTLEIQRTEQGDSAMYLCASSLGPSGQDSPLHFGNGTRLTVT.

CDR3 in amino acids: CAWSVGKNTEAFF. The DNA of the CDR3 is TGTGCCTGGAGTGTTGGCAAGAACACTGAAGCTTTCTTT. The rearrangement uses TRBV30 and TRBJ1-1, with D hard to call. The CDR3 extends over 13 amino acids. The germline V gene has CDR1 GTSNPN and CDR2 SVGIG (reference sequence). With 0 bases removed from V and 1 base from J, the gap between germline ends came to 6 bases.

The chain links TRBV9 to TRBJ2-2; D may be TRBD1 (6 bases). The CDR3 spans 13 residues. CDR1 SGDLS and CDR2 YYNGEE come from the germline V gene. Deletions cut 4 bases from V and 10 bases from J, with 14 bases between. CDR3 sequence: CASSTGNSKELFF. CDR3 in DNA: TGTGCCAGCAGCACAGGGAATTCTAAGGAGCTGTTTTTT.

The rearrangement joins TRBV11-3 to TRBJ1-1; D is ambiguous. The V and J ends lost 3 bases and 0 bases respectively, with 8 bases between them. There are 14 residues in the CDR3. Germline V gives CDR1 SGHNT, CDR2 YENEEA. Written as DNA, the CDR3 is TGTGCCAGCAGCTTCCACATGATGAACACTGAAGCTTTCTTT. Translated: CASSFHMMNTEAFF.

The chain carries TRBV7-2 and TRBJ2-7; 11 bases are a match to TRBD1. The germline gives CDR1 SGHTA, CDR2 FQGNSA. J lost 2 bases, V lost 0 bases, and 3 bases had no gene match. The CDR3 is made up of 16 amino acids. CDR3 nucleotides: TGTGCCAGCAGCTTAGCGGGACAGGGGGACCCCTACGAGCAGTACTTC. Its protein is CASSLAGQGDPYEQYF.

The J gene is TRBJ1-1, the V gene TRBV5-1; D is possibly TRBD1 (5 bases). V was cut by 0 bases and J by 1 base, with 10 bases left in between. CDR3 length: 15 amino acids. Germline V gives CDR1 SGHRS, CDR2 YFSETQ. This CDR3 is CASSLGQGGNTEAFF. The CDR3 DNA sequence: TGCGCCAGCAGCTTGGGTCAGGGCGGGAACACTGAAGCTTTCTTT.

This clone was detected only a few times. The gene calls are TRBV7-3 and TRBJ1-5; the match to TRBD1 covers 7 bases. Germline loops: CDR1 SGHTA, CDR2 FQGTGA. V lost 5 bases and J lost 4; bases outside the gene matches: 2. This CDR3 has 13 amino acids. As DNA, the CDR3 is TGTGCCAGCAGCAAACAGGGGAATCAGCCCCAGCATTTT. Translated: CASSKQGNQPQHF.

The CDR3, as DNA: TGCGCCAGCAGCCAATGGGGGACAGGGGGCTCGGGAGGGGCCAACGTCCTGACTTTC. The encoded protein is CASSQWGTGGSGGANVLTF. The chain joins TRBV4-1 to TRBJ2-6; 12 bases line up with TRBD1. Germline-derived CDR1 and CDR2 are MGHRA and YSYEKL. The junction had 9 bases not matched to a gene; V was cut back by 2 bases and J by 4 bases. The CDR3 is 19 amino acids.

J is TRBJ2-7 and V is TRBV11-2; D not resolved. V lost 5 bases and J lost 7, with 18 bases in between. The CDR3 length is 14 residues. Germline CDR1 reads SGHAT; CDR2 reads FQNNGV. Written as DNA, the CDR3 is TGTGCCAGCAGCATGAGACTCCTCCCCTTTGAGCAGTACTTC. It yields the protein CASSMRLLPFEQYF.